A single sample is the source of the 14 T cell receptor beta chains below, sequenced in a study of cytomegalovirus exposure and HLA in healthy donors. This PCR relied on a set of 60 Vbeta primers and 13 Jbeta primers. Clones were read by immunoSEQ multiplex PCR, and TCRdb kept only the in-frame ones, dropping some. The sample has roughly 130,000 clones, 84% seen once; the top ten hold under 3.5%. The sample taken for sequencing was PBMCs. The origin of the receptors is a man between 45 and 60 years old in good health and CMV-seronegative.

The chain has TRBV4-3 and TRBJ2-6; no clear D. Germline CDR1 LGHNA, CDR2 YSLEER. The CDR3 is made up of 17 amino acids. Trimming took 0 bases from V and 0 from J, leaving 9 bases between them. CDR3 nucleotides: TGCGCCAGCAGCCAAGAGGCCATAAACTCTGGGGCCAACGTCCTGACTTTC. This encodes CASSQEAINSGANVLTF.

This clone came up a few times. The genes are TRBV30 and TRBJ1-1; D is unclear. Germline values: CDR1 GTSNPN, CDR2 SVGIG (reference sequence). The CDR3 length is 13 residues. Trimming took 2 bases from V and 1 from J, leaving 8 bases between them. In DNA form, the CDR3 reads TGTGCCTGGAGTTGGCACACGAACACTGAAGCTTTCTTT. Its translation is CAWSWHTNTEAFF.

The chain combines TRBV13 with TRBJ2-4; 9 positions match TRBD1. The CDR3 runs to 16 residues. CDR1 is PRHDT and CDR2 is FYEKMQ in the germline V gene (reference sequence). Trimming at V came to 4 bases and at J to 3 bases, leaving 7 bases not matched to a gene. CDR3 region: CASSSWGGQGKNIQYF. The DNA for the CDR3 is TGTGCCAGCAGCTCCTGGGGGGGACAGGGCAAAAACATTCAGTACTTC.

The rearrangement uses TRBV30 and TRBJ2-5; possible D gene TRBD2, 5 bases. Germline V CDR1 and CDR2: GTSNPN, SVGIG (reference sequence). The V gene lost 2 bases and the J gene lost 0 bases, with 10 bases spanning the gap. This CDR3 is built from 14 residues. The CDR3 is CAWSSEGYQETQYF. The CDR3 bases are TGTGCCTGGAGTTCTGAGGGATACCAAGAGACCCAGTACTTC.

The V call is TRBV7-8, the J call TRBJ2-1; D is perhaps TRBD2 (6 bases). The CDR3 covers 13 residues. The germline V gene has CDR1 SGHVS and CDR2 FQNEAQ. Trimming left V 1 base short and J 10 bases short, with 11 bases between. CDR3 residues: CASSLEQGLEQFF. The CDR3 bases are TGTGCCAGCAGCTTAGAACAAGGACTAGAGCAGTTCTTC.

V gene TRBV6-5 combines with J gene TRBJ1-2; D unresolved. Germline-derived CDR1 and CDR2 are MNHEY and SVGAGI. Trimming shortened V by 7 bases and J by 4 bases, and 10 bases separated the two germline ends. This CDR3 contains 12 residues. CDR3 in DNA: TGTGCCAGCATGACGGAGACCTATGGCTACACCTTC. Its protein is CASMTETYGYTF.

This chain connects TRBV5-1 to TRBJ1-1; TRBD1 is a possible D gene (6 bases). Germline-derived CDR1 and CDR2 are SGHRS and YFSETQ. The V gene lost 0 bases and the J gene lost 3 bases, with 9 bases spanning the gap. The CDR3 has 14 residues. The CDR3 protein is CASSLDRDDTEAFF. In DNA, the CDR3 is TGCGCCAGCAGCTTGGACAGGGATGACACTGAAGCTTTCTTT.

The chain joins TRBV6-5 to TRBJ1-1, with D possibly TRBD1 on 5 matching bases. V lost 0 bases and J 3 bases, leaving 5 bases between the germline ends. The V gene's germline CDR1 is MNHEY and CDR2 SVGAGI. The CDR3 contains 13 residues. CDR3 nucleotide sequence: TGTGCCAGCAGTTACTCGACAGACACTGAAGCTTTCTTT. Protein sequence: CASSYSTDTEAFF.

Turning to this clone: The conserved closing phenylalanine or tryptophan is absent in this CDR3, likely reflecting a read error. The chain carries TRBV30 and TRBJ1-6; D unclear. The CDR3 is made up of 16 amino acids. Trimming stripped 5 bases from V and 4 bases from J, with 18 bases between. CDR1 and CDR2 (germline): GTSNPN, SVGIG (reference sequence). The CDR3, as DNA: TGTGCCTGGGGGTTTAACGGGTACTCATATAATTCACCCCTCCACGTT. Its translation is CAWGFNGYSYNSPLHV.

The J gene is TRBJ2-3, the V gene TRBV27, with D perhaps TRBD2 (6 bases). CDR3 length equals 14 residues. CDR1 and CDR2 (germline): MNHEY, SMNVEV (reference sequence). The V end lost 7 bases, the J end lost 2 bases, and 13 bases lay between the germline ends. The CDR3, as DNA: TGTGCCAGCATGCGGGGATTGGCCACAGATACGCAGTATTTT. This codes for CASMRGLATDTQYF.

V and J are TRBV13 and TRBJ2-2; D is unclear. The CDR3 has 11 residues. Germline loops: CDR1 PRHDT, CDR2 FYEKMQ (reference sequence). V was shortened by 6 bases and J by 7 bases, with 6 bases between the two germline ends. CDR3 loop: CASSSFGELFF. For the CDR3, the DNA is TGTGCCAGCAGTTCATTCGGGGAGCTGTTTTTT.

The chain has TRBV7-2 and TRBJ2-3; the D gene is possibly TRBD1 (5 bases). Looked up from germline, CDR1 is SGHTA and CDR2 is FQGNSA. The length of the CDR3 is 15 residues. Trimming stripped 3 bases from V and 0 bases from J, with 10 bases between. The CDR3 nucleotides are TGTGCCAGCAGCTTGCGGTACAGGAGCACAGATACGCAGTATTTT. Amino acids: CASSLRYRSTDTQYF.

This chain uses TRBV5-4 with TRBJ2-5; 11 nucleotides agree with TRBD1. This CDR3 contains 15 residues. Germline lookup yields CDR1 SGHNT and CDR2 YYREEE (reference sequence). V shed 3 bases, J shed 3 bases, and the junction held 4 bases outside the gene matches. The CDR3 loop is CASSWGTGGKETQYF. The CDR3 DNA reads as TGTGCCAGCAGCTGGGGGACAGGGGGTAAAGAGACCCAGTACTTC.

This chain connects TRBV13 to TRBJ2-7; the D gene is possibly TRBD2 (5 bases). The V gene's germline CDR1 is PRHDT and CDR2 FYEKMQ (reference sequence). The CDR3 loop spans 14 amino acids. Trimming took off 3 bases at V and 3 bases at J, with 12 bases between the two ends. CDR3 DNA sequence: TGTGCCAGCAGCTTCGAGGGAAGAGGCTACGAGCAGTACTTC. Translated: CASSFEGRGYEQYF.